The 31 T cell receptor beta chains presented below share a single source sample, sequenced in a study of blood T cells in healthy people across ages. Primers used in a second PCR of roughly 7 to 11 cycles were a sample-barcoded 5' primer and a J-beta primer mix. TCRdb ran MiXCR on the 5' RACE reads and lists one entry per CDR3 protein. Among 1.6 million or so distinct CDR3 sequences listed, 34% were seen once. The sample comprised blood. The receptors shown here come from a young woman in good health.

This sequence joins TRBV6-1 and TRBJ2-3, with D perhaps being TRBD1 or TRBD2 (5 bases each). CDR3 length: 14 residues. V lost 6 bases, J lost 8 bases, and 18 bases lay in between. The germline V gene encodes CDR1 MNHNS and CDR2 SASEGT. CDR3 protein: CASRKRDGIGTQYF. For the CDR3, the DNA is TGTGCCAGCAGAAAGAGGGACGGCATAGGTACGCAGTATTTT.

In its sample, this clonotype was seen a few times. The chain recombines TRBV4-2 with TRBJ2-1; either TRBD1 or TRBD2 may fit D (6 bases each). The V end lost 5 bases, the J end lost 2 bases, and 13 bases lay between the germline ends. The length of the CDR3 is 15 residues. From germline, CDR1 is LGHNA and CDR2 YNFKEQ. The CDR3 DNA sequence: TGTGCCAGCAGCGGGGGGACACCAGCCTACAATGAGCAGTTCTTC. Encoded protein: CASSGGTPAYNEQFF.

As DNA, the CDR3 is TGTGCCAGCAGTTTGGGGACGCTTCCGGAAAAACTGTTTTTT. It specifies CASSLGTLPEKLFF. The chain joins TRBV27 to TRBJ1-4; maybe TRBD1 (5 bases). In germline, CDR1 is MNHEY, CDR2 SMNVEV (reference sequence). The CDR3 is 14 amino acids. The germline V and J ends were trimmed by 3 bases and 8 bases, with 13 bases remaining between them. The variable domain in full, completed from reference TRBV27 and TRBJ1-4, reads EAQVTQNPRYLITVTGKKLTVTCSQNMNHEYMSWYRQDPGLGLRQIYYSMNVEVTDKGDVPEGYKVSRKEKRNFPLILESPSPNQTSLYFCASSLGTLPEKLFFGSGTQLSVL.

The rearrangement joins TRBV20-1 to TRBJ1-1; TRBD1 matches 7 bases. The CDR3 is 13 residues long. With 5 bases clipped from V and 0 bases from J, the junction kept 3 bases outside the gene matches. Germline CDR1 reads DFQATT; CDR2 reads SNEGSKA (reference sequence). The CDR3 nucleotides read TGCAGTGCTCTAGGACAGGTGAACACTGAAGCTTTCTTT. It encodes CSALGQVNTEAFF.

The chain recombines TRBV27 with TRBJ1-4; D may be TRBD1 (5 bases). CDR1 MNHEY and CDR2 SMNVEV come from the germline V gene (reference sequence). The germline V and J ends were trimmed by 5 bases and 5 bases, with 9 bases remaining between them. The CDR3 covers 13 residues. CDR3 residues: CASSGAGNEKLFF. CDR3 DNA: TGTGCCAGCAGTGGGGCGGGAAATGAAAAACTGTTTTTT.

This chain uses TRBV5-1 with TRBJ2-7, with 10 positions matching TRBD1. V was pared by 4 bases and J by 0 bases, with 7 bases of the junction left unmatched. Germline V gene lookup returns CDR1 SGHRS and CDR2 YFSETQ. The CDR3 sequence is 16 residues long. The CDR3 region has the DNA TGCGCCAGCAGCCCGGGACGGACAGGGGGCTCCTACGAGCAGTACTTC. Protein product: CASSPGRTGGSYEQYF.

This chain joins TRBV15 and TRBJ2-7, with 7 bases lining up with TRBD2. The CDR3 is made up of 16 amino acids. Germline-derived CDR1 and CDR2 are LNHNV and YYDKDF (reference sequence). J lost 0 bases, V lost 0 bases, and 5 bases had no gene match. The CDR3 bases are TGTGCCACCAGCAGAGATCGGGGGGTAAGCTCCTACGAGCAGTACTTC. Protein sequence: CATSRDRGVSSYEQYF.

This chain connects TRBV6-1 to TRBJ2-1, with D possibly matching TRBD2 (6 bases). The V end was cut by 6 bases, the J end by 7 bases, with 13 bases between. Germline-derived CDR1 and CDR2 are MNHNS and SASEGT. The CDR3 extends over 13 amino acids. CDR3 protein: CASRETSRNEQFF. DNA of the CDR3: TGTGCCAGCAGAGAGACTAGTCGGAATGAGCAGTTCTTC.

The rearrangement joins TRBV9 to TRBJ2-5; D uncertain. CDR1 SGDLS and CDR2 YYNGEE come from the germline V gene. CDR3 length: 14 amino acids. The ends were cut back, 4 bases at V and 3 bases at J, with 13 bases in the middle. The CDR3 is CASSPGYNKETQYF. As DNA, the CDR3 is TGTGCCAGCAGCCCCGGGTACAATAAAGAGACCCAGTACTTC.

The chain is built from TRBV5-1 and TRBJ2-3; D gene ambiguous. The CDR3 covers 16 residues. The ends were cut back, 4 bases at V and 0 bases at J, with 15 bases in the middle. CDR1 SGHRS and CDR2 YFSETQ come from the germline V gene. The CDR3 reads CASSPVYGFSTDTQYF. CDR3 in DNA: TGCGCCAGCAGCCCCGTTTACGGGTTCAGCACAGATACGCAGTATTTT.

The chain links TRBV7-6 to TRBJ2-5; D remains unclear. The ends were cut back, 6 bases at V and 0 bases at J, with 8 bases in the middle. Per germline, CDR1 SGHVS and CDR2 FNYEAQ. The CDR3 is 13 residues long. In nucleotides, the CDR3 is TGTGCCAGCAGGATTGGGTACCAAGAGACCCAGTACTTC. As protein: CASRIGYQETQYF.

This clonotype has just a few counts. The chain links TRBV4-2 to TRBJ2-3; 11 nucleotides align to TRBD2. The CDR3 is 17 amino acids. J lost 7 bases, V lost 0 bases, and 9 bases had no gene match. The germline V gene encodes CDR1 LGHNA and CDR2 YNFKEQ. The CDR3 DNA is TGTGCCAGCAGCCAAGATAGGAAGACTAGCGGGGTAAATACGCAGTATTTT. Its protein is CASSQDRKTSGVNTQYF.

V is TRBV10-2 and J is TRBJ2-3, with D perhaps given as TRBD1 or TRBD2 (5 bases each). Trimming pared 4 bases from V and 1 base from J, leaving 9 bases between. This CDR3 region has 14 residues. Germline values: CDR1 WSHSY, CDR2 SAAADI. The CDR3 is CASSGRGRTDTQYF. The CDR3 nucleotides are TGCGCCAGCAGTGGACGGGGCCGCACAGATACGCAGTATTTT.

The gene calls are TRBV5-1 and TRBJ1-6; the D gene is possibly TRBD1 (5 bases). This CDR3 has 17 amino acids. Germline assignment: CDR1 SGHRS and CDR2 YFSETQ. The V and J ends lost 4 bases and 11 bases respectively, with 25 bases between them. The CDR3 DNA sequence: TGCGCCAGCAGCCCTCTCCTCAGCCAGGGCCAGAATCCACCCCTCCACTTT. Encoded protein: CASSPLLSQGQNPPLHF.

This clonotype was found a few times. The chain uses TRBV9 and TRBJ2-7; D may be TRBD2 (5 bases). Trimming took off 0 bases at V and 0 bases at J, with 13 bases between the two ends. The CDR3 runs 16 residues. Germline CDR1 is SGDLS and CDR2 is YYNGEE. CDR3 residues: CASSVEVGAVSYEQYF. CDR3 sequence (DNA): TGTGCCAGCAGCGTAGAGGTGGGAGCCGTCTCCTACGAGCAGTACTTC. The full variable domain, its missing parts supplied by reference TRBV9 and TRBJ2-7, is DSGVTQTPKHLITATGQRVTLRCSPRSGDLSVYWYQQSLDQGLQFLIQYYNGEERAKGNILERFSAQQFPDLHSELNLSSLELGDSALYFCASSVEVGAVSYEQYFGPGTRLTVT.

The V gene is TRBV9, the J gene TRBJ2-1, with 7 bases fitting TRBD2. Trimming removed 4 bases from V and 8 bases from J; junction bases left unmatched: 9. The CDR3 runs to 14 residues. Per the germline V gene, CDR1 is SGDLS and CDR2 is YYNGEE. The CDR3 DNA sequence: TGTGCCAGCAGCCTCTACGGGGGAGGGGATGAGCAGTTCTTC. It yields the protein CASSLYGGGDEQFF.

The CDR3 DNA sequence: TGTGCCAGCCGCACACCAGGTCCCTACAATGAGCAGTTCTTC. Translating it yields CASRTPGPYNEQFF. The rearrangement uses TRBV18 and TRBJ2-1; no clear D gene. V was trimmed by 8 bases and J by 2 bases, leaving 13 bases between them. The CDR3 sequence is 14 residues long. CDR1 is KGHSH and CDR2 is LQKENI in the germline V gene.

This clonotype was observed a handful of times. The chain links TRBV7-9 to TRBJ2-3; D is possibly TRBD1 or TRBD2 (7 bases each). The V end was cut by 5 bases, the J end by 5 bases, with 17 bases between. Germline CDR1 reads SEHNR; CDR2 reads FQNEAQ (reference sequence). The CDR3 has 15 residues. The CDR3 loop is CASSLRQGGGDTQYF. DNA for the CDR3: TGTGCCAGCAGCCTCCGACAGGGAGGGGGAGATACGCAGTATTTT.

The rearrangement joins TRBV10-1 to TRBJ2-1; 7 bases line up with TRBD2. The germline gives CDR1 WNHNN, CDR2 SYGVQD (reference sequence). This CDR3 has 16 residues. V was pared by 5 bases and J by 5 bases, with 12 bases of the junction left unmatched. Written as DNA, the CDR3 is TGCGCCAGCAGTACGCCCCAGCGGGAAATCCACAATGAGCAGTTCTTC. This gives the protein CASSTPQREIHNEQFF.

This clonotype occurred many times. The chain carries TRBV21-1 and TRBJ2-7; the table's D call, TRBD1, has no DNA check behind it. TRBV21-1 corresponds to a pseudogene. The CDR3 loop spans 14 amino acids. The CDR3: CASSTDRGGYEQYF. The DNA of the CDR3 is TGTGCCAGCAGTACCGACAGGGGAGGATACGAGCAGTACTTC.

This clonotype was detected a few times. This chain uses TRBV7-8 with TRBJ2-3, with D unclear. CDR1 is SGHVS, CDR2 FQNEAQ, per germline. CDR3 length: 17 amino acids. The V end was cut by 1 base, the J end by 2 bases, with 16 bases between. The chain's CDR3 is CASSLGIRGENTDTQYF. The CDR3 DNA reads TGTGCCAGCAGCTTAGGGATCCGCGGCGAAAACACAGATACGCAGTATTTT.

This clonotype was found once. CDR3 DNA sequence: TGTGCCAGCAGTTCCCTCGGCGGAGCTGGAAATGAGCAGTTCTTC. It specifies CASSSLGGAGNEQFF. The rearrangement joins TRBV2 to TRBJ2-1; no definite D call. This CDR3 comprises 15 residues. V lost 5 bases to trimming and J lost 7 bases, with 18 bases between them. Germline CDR1 is SNHLY and CDR2 is FYNNEI.

This clonotype was found many times. The chain combines TRBV2 with TRBJ2-7; D uncertain. This CDR3 is 11 amino acids long. Germline V gene sequence: CDR1 SNHLY, CDR2 FYNNEI. The V gene lost 4 bases and the J gene lost 4 bases, with 5 bases spanning the gap. The CDR3 DNA follows: TGTGCCAGCAGTGTCGATTACGAGCAGTACTTC. Amino acids: CASSVDYEQYF.

The chain carries TRBV12-3 or TRBV12-4 and TRBJ1-5; 7 positions match TRBD1. There are 15 residues in the CDR3. V was pared by 1 base and J by 7 bases, with 7 bases of the junction left unmatched. The CDR3 bases are TGTGCCAGCAGTTTAGTCGCCAGGGGGGGGCAGCCCCAGCATTTT. The encoded protein is CASSLVARGGQPQHF.

The CDR3 loop is CASSCMAPVGGYTF. For the CDR3, the DNA is TGCGCCAGCAGCTGTATGGCCCCGGTTGGTGGCTACACCTTC. The V gene is TRBV5-1, the J gene TRBJ1-2; D unresolved. V was pared by 3 bases and J by 7 bases, with 16 bases between. Germline V gene sequence: CDR1 SGHRS, CDR2 YFSETQ. This CDR3 region has 14 residues.

The chain links TRBV9 to TRBJ2-5; TRBD2 is a possible D gene (5 bases). Germline CDR1 SGDLS, CDR2 YYNGEE. This CDR3 is 14 amino acids long. V dropped 2 bases and J dropped 2 bases, with 10 bases sitting between them. The CDR3 DNA reads as TGTGCCAGCAGCGTGGATGGAGGACAAGAGACCCAGTACTTC. Its translation: CASSVDGGQETQYF. The full variable domain, its missing parts supplied by reference TRBV9 and TRBJ2-5, is DSGVTQTPKHLITATGQRVTLRCSPRSGDLSVYWYQQSLDQGLQFLIQYYNGEERAKGNILERFSAQQFPDLHSELNLSSLELGDSALYFCASSVDGGQETQYFGPGTRLLVL.

There are a few counts of this clonotype. This chain uses TRBV29-1 with TRBJ1-2; D call uncertain. V dropped 7 bases and J dropped 8 bases, with 14 bases sitting between them. Germline lookup yields CDR1 SQVTM and CDR2 ANQGSEA. This CDR3 is 11 amino acids long. CDR3 DNA sequence: TGCAGCGCTCGGGTGGAGGACGGCTACACCTTC. It specifies CSARVEDGYTF.

This chain joins TRBV7-6 and TRBJ2-2; 9 bases line up with TRBD2. Trimming at V came to 5 bases and at J to 6 bases, leaving 19 bases not matched to a gene. CDR1 and CDR2 (germline): SGHVS, FNYEAQ. CDR3 length: 19 residues. This CDR3 is CASSPRAGGPVLVAGELFF. The CDR3 DNA is TGTGCCAGCAGCCCTCGGGCGGGAGGGCCCGTATTGGTTGCCGGGGAGCTGTTTTTT.

This chain joins TRBV4-1 and TRBJ2-1; the D gene is possibly TRBD2 (6 bases). With 0 bases removed from V and 0 bases from J, the gap between germline ends came to 12 bases. Germline CDR1 is MGHRA and CDR2 is YSYEKL. The CDR3 has 17 residues. The CDR3 loop is CASSQERTIPSYNEQFF. The CDR3 DNA is TGCGCCAGCAGCCAAGAACGGACTATTCCCTCCTACAATGAGCAGTTCTTC.

There are a few counts of this clonotype. The CDR3 here is CASSNLAGETQYF. The CDR3 region has the DNA TGTGCCAGCAGTAACCTAGCTGGAGAGACCCAGTACTTC. The J gene is TRBJ2-5, the V gene TRBV6-2 or TRBV6-3, with D possibly matching TRBD2 (5 bases). This CDR3 comprises 13 residues. Trimming cost V 5 bases and J 4 bases, with 11 bases left between them. From germline, CDR1 is MNHEY and CDR2 SVGEGT.

The rearrangement uses TRBV11-2 and TRBJ2-1; tentatively, D is TRBD1 or TRBD2 (7 bases each). Germline-derived CDR1 and CDR2 are SGHAT and FQNNGV. The CDR3 loop spans 16 amino acids. V dropped 4 bases and J dropped 8 bases, with 21 bases sitting between them. The CDR3, as DNA: TGTGCCAGCAGCTCGATCCGGGACAGCGGGACGGATGAGCAGTTCTTC. It encodes CASSSIRDSGTDEQFF.